The next 5 T cell receptor beta chains were all read from a single sample in a study of blood T cell repertoires in COVID-19. Measured with immunoSEQ multiplex PCR; TCRdb has only the in-frame clones, and not every one. This table has over 200,000 clones, approximately 88% appearing once. The sample consisted of PBMCs or T cells enriched from blood (not recorded which). These receptors all stem from a woman aged 25 to 45 who had been exposed to COVID-19.

The rearrangement uses TRBV4-1 and TRBJ1-1, with unresolved D. CDR3 length: 14 residues. The germline gives CDR1 MGHRA, CDR2 YSYEKL. V was clipped by 1 base and J by 3 bases, with 9 bases between them. The CDR3 protein is CASSQGRRDTEAFF. CDR3 bases: TGCGCCAGCAGCCAAGGGCGGAGGGACACTGAAGCTTTCTTT.

The rearrangement joins TRBV11-2 to TRBJ2-1; 10 positions match TRBD1. Germline CDR1 is SGHAT and CDR2 is FQNNGV. Trimming took 1 base from V and 7 from J; bases not matched to a gene: 4. The CDR3 sequence is 15 residues long. CDR3: CASSLADRGRNEQFF. The CDR3 nucleotides are TGTGCCAGCAGCTTAGCAGACAGGGGGCGAAATGAGCAGTTCTTC.

This clone was seen a few times. The chain employs TRBV20-1 and TRBJ1-5; D is possibly TRBD1 (5 bases). The ends were cut back, 1 base at V and 9 bases at J, with 7 bases in the middle. This CDR3 contains 11 residues. CDR1 and CDR2 (germline): DFQATT, SNEGSKA (reference sequence). CDR3 coding DNA: TGCAGTGCTAGAGTAACAGGGCCCCAGCATTTT. Translation gives CSARVTGPQHF.

This clone came up a few times. The genes are TRBV11-2 and TRBJ2-1, with TRBD1 matching 9 bases. Germline CDR1 reads SGHAT; CDR2 reads FQNNGV. This CDR3 is 14 amino acids long. V lost 5 bases and J lost 5; bases outside the gene matches: 4. In DNA form, the CDR3 reads TGTGCCAGCAGCGGGACAGGGAACCACAATGAGCAGTTCTTC. It translates to CASSGTGNHNEQFF.

The chain uses TRBV2 and TRBJ2-1, with 7 bases fitting TRBD1. The ends lost 7 bases at V and 5 bases at J; junction bases unmatched: 14. CDR3 length: 16 amino acids. CDR1 and CDR2 from the germline V gene are SNHLY and FYNNEI. DNA of the CDR3: TGTGCCAGCACCGGCCCGGACCGGGACAGAAACAATGAGCAGTTCTTC. It is translated as CASTGPDRDRNNEQFF.